The clone carrying this TCR beta chain came up once. Its antigen is still unknown. These data originate in a study of shared clonotypes between healthy human individuals. The method was immunoSEQ multiplex PCR; TCRdb's version includes in-frame clones alone and lacks a portion of them. The data hold millions of clones, with 85% to 95% observed a single time. Notes on the study in general: In several donors, roughly 5.2% of naive CD4 clonotypes appeared in common. Donor clonotype sharing was expected to depend on sequencing depth.

There are 14 residues in the CDR3. The germline gives CDR1 SGHNT, CDR2 YENEEA. The V and J ends lost 5 bases and 1 base respectively, with 11 bases between them. V is TRBV11-3 and J is TRBJ2-5, with D possibly being TRBD1 (6 bases). Sequencing was performed on naive CD4+ T cells from PBMCs. Subset denoted: CD45RA+ positively selected. The TCR originated in a man between 18 and 35 years old in good health. Some clones in this sample may be carry-over from other donors' samples. In DNA form, the CDR3 reads TGTGCCAGCAGCCCCCAACAGGGCCAAGAGACCCAGTACTTC. This encodes CASSPQQGQETQYF.